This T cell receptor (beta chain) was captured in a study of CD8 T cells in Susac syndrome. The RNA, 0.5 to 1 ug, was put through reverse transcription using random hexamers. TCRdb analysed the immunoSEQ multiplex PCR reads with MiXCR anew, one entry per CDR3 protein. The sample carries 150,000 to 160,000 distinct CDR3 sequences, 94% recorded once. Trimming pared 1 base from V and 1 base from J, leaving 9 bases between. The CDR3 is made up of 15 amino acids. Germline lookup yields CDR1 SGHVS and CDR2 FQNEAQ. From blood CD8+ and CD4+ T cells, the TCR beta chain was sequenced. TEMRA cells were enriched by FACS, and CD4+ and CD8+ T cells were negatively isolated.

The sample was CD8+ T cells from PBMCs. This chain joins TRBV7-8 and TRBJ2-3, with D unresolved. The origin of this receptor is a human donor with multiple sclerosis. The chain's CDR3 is CASSLGDSRTDTQYF. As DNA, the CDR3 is TGTGCCAGCAGCTTAGGAGACTCTCGCACAGATACGCAGTATTTT.